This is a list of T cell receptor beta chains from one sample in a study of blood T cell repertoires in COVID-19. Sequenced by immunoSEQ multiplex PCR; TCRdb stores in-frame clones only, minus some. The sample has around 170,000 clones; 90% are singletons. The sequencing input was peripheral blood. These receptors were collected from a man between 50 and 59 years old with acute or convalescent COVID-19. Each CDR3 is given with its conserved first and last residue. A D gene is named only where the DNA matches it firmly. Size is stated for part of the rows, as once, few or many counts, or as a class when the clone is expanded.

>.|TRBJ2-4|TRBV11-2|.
TGTGCCAGCAGCTTAGGTCGGGGAAACGAAAACATTCAGTACTTC
CASSLGRGNENIQYF
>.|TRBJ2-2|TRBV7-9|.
TGTGCCAGCAGCTTAGAGGTCGGGGCCGGGGAGCTGTTTTTT
CASSLEVGAGELFF
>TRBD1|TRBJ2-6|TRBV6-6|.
TGTGCCAGCAGTCGCCGGGACAGCCGTTTAGGGGCCAACGTCCTGACTTTC
CASSRRDSRLGANVLTF
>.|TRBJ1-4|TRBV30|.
TGTGCCTGGGCCAGGGCAACTAATGAAAAACTGTTTTTT
CAWARATNEKLFF
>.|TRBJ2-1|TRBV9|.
TGTGCCAGCAGCCGAGGGGGACCCGAGCAGTTCTTC
CASSRGGPEQFF
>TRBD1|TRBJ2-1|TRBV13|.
TGTGCCAGCAGCCTAGCCGGGACAGTCTCCTACAATGAGCAGTTCTTC
CASSLAGTVSYNEQFF
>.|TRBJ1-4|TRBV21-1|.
TGTGCCAGCAGCACCTGTCCCGGGACATTGTTTATTGAAAAACTGTTTTTT
CASSTCPGTLFIEKLFF
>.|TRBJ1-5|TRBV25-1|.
TGTGCCAGCAGTGACACAGGTGGTCCAGGGACCCAGCATTTT
CASSDTGGPGTQHF
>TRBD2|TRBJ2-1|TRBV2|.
TGTGCCAGCAGGGGGGGGAGCGGGAGAAACTTTGGTGAGCAGTTCTTC
CASRGGSGRNFGEQFF
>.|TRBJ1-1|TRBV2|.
TGTGCCAGCAGGGACAGCCACACTGAAGCTTTCTTT
CASRDSHTEAFF
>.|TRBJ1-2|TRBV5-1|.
TGCGCCAGCAGCCAAAAAGGGAGCTATGGCTACACCTTC
CASSQKGSYGYTF
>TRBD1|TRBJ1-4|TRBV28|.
TGTGCCAGCAGTCACAGGGGGGCAGGGCGGAATGAAAAACTGTTTTTT
CASSHRGAGRNEKLFF
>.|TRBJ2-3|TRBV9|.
TGTGCCAGCAGCGTAAGGGGTAGCACAGATACGCAGTATTTT
CASSVRGSTDTQYF
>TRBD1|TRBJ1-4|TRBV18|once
TGTGCCAGCTCACCCGGACAGGGGAGGGAAAAACTGTTTTTT
CASSPGQGREKLFF
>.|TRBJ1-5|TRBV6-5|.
TGTGCCAGCAGTTACAACAGGCTGGATCAGCCCCAGCATTTT
CASSYNRLDQPQHF
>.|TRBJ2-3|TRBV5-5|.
TGTGCCAGCAGCTTGTTAGGCCAGGGTAGCACAGATACGCAGTATTTT
CASSLLGQGSTDTQYF
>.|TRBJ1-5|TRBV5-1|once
TGCGCCAGCAGCTTGTCTTCAGGAAGCAATCAGCCCCAGCATTTT
CASSLSSGSNQPQHF
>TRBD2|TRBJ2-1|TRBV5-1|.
TGCGCCAGCAGCTTAAGGACTAGCGGGAGGGCCGGCAATGAGCAGTTCTTC
CASSLRTSGRAGNEQFF
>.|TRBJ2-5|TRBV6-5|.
TGTGCCAGCAGTTTGAGGTTAGCACAAGAGACCCAGTACTTC
CASSLRLAQETQYF
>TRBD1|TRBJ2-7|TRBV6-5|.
TGTGCCAGCAGTCAACAGGGGGCAGATTACGAGCAGTACTTC
CASSQQGADYEQYF
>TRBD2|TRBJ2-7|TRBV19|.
TGTGCCAGTAGTATAGGATCGGGACTAGCGGGAGGTCACTACGAGCAGTACTTC
CASSIGSGLAGGHYEQYF
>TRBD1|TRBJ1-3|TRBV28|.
TGTGCCAGCAGTTTCGCACAGGGGGCTGGAAACACCATATATTTT
CASSFAQGAGNTIYF
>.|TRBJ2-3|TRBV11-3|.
TGTGCCAGCAGCCCCGGACAACACACAGATACGCAGTATTTT
CASSPGQHTDTQYF
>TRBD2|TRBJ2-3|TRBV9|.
TGTGCCAGCAAACCTAGCGGGAGAGGAGATACGCAGTATTTT
CASKPSGRGDTQYF
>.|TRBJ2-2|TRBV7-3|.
TGTGCCAGCAGCCAACGGGACTCCTCGAACACCGGGGAGCTGTTTTTT
CASSQRDSSNTGELFF
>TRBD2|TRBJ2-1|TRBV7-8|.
TGTGCCAGCAGCTTATTAGCGGGGGCCTACAATGAGCAGTTCTTC
CASSLLAGAYNEQFF
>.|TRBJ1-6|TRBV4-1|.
TGCGCCAGCAGCCAAGAGTTTGGACACCTGAGCTCCTATAATTCACCCCTCCACTTT
CASSQEFGHLSSYNSPLHF
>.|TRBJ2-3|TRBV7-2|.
TGTGCCAGCAGCTCCGGGACAGATACGCAGTATTTT
CASSSGTDTQYF
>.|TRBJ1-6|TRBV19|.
TGTGCCAGTACTCTAACGGGATCAACTAGCTCCTATAATTCACCCCTCCACTTT
CASTLTGSTSSYNSPLHF
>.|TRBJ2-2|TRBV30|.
TGTGCCTGGGACAGGTTCAACCCCGGGGAGCTGTTTTTT
CAWDRFNPGELFF
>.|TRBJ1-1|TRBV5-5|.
TGTGCCAGCAGCTTGGATTTCGGGGGAACTGAAGCTTTCTTT
CASSLDFGGTEAFF
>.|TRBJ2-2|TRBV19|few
TGTGCCAGTCTACCTCACGGCACCGGGGAGCTGTTTTTT
CASLPHGTGELFF
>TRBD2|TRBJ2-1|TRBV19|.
TGTGCCAGTAGTATCCTAGCGGGCTACAATGAGCAGTTCTTC
CASSILAGYNEQFF
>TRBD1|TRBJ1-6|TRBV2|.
TGTGCCAGCAGTGGGGACAGAACCTCCTATAATTCACCCCTCCACTTT
CASSGDRTSYNSPLHF
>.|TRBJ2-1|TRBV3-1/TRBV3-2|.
TGTGCCAGCAGCCGCTTTCGGAGCTCCTACAATGAGCAGTTCTTC
CASSRFRSSYNEQFF
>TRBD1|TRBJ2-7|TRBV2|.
TGTGCCAGCAGTGGGGACGGGACAGGGTTCGACGAGCAGTACTTC
CASSGDGTGFDEQYF
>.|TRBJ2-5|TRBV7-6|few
TGTGCCAGCAGCTTAGGCCCAGGGGAGACCCAGTACTTC
CASSLGPGETQYF
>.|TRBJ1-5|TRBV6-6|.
TGTGCCAGCAGCCAACCCGGACAGAACAATCAGCCCCAGCATTTT
CASSQPGQNNQPQHF
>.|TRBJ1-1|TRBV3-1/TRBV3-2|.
TGTGCCACCTCGATTTCTGTGACTAACACTGAAGCTTTCTTT
CATSISVTNTEAFF
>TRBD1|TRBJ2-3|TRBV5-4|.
TGTGCCAGCAGCCCGCAGGGGGCCGGCACAGATACGCAGTATTTT
CASSPQGAGTDTQYF
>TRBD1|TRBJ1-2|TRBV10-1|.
TGCGCCAGGCCAGGGGGGAGCTATGGCTACACCTTC
CARPGGSYGYTF
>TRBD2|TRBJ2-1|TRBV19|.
TGTGCCAGTAGTAGCCTGACTAGCGGGGGATCCTACAATGAGCAGTTCTTC
CASSSLTSGGSYNEQFF
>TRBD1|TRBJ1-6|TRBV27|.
TGTGCCAGCAGTTCAGGGGGTACTGCGGGACCCCTCCACTTT
CASSSGGTAGPLHF
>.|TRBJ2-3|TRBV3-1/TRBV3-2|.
TGTGCCAGCAGCCAACGGACAGCTAGCACAGATACGCAGTATTTT
CASSQRTASTDTQYF
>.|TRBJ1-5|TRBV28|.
TGTGCCAGCAGTTTTCCCGACAGGCTCAATCAGCCCCAGCATTTT
CASSFPDRLNQPQHF
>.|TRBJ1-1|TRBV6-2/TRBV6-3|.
TGTGCCAGCAGTTCCGTTGGAGGGCCTTACCCTGAAGCTTTCTTT
CASSSVGGPYPEAFF
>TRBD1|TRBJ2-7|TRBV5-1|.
TGCGCCAGCAGCTCGAGCTTTGGAAAGATACCGGGACAGGGCTACGAGCAGTACTTC
CASSSSFGKIPGQGYEQYF
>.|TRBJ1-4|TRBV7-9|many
TGTGCCAGCAGCCCCGGCGGGGGCGGCGGAACTAATGAAAAACTGTTTTTT
CASSPGGGGGTNEKLFF